The rows below give T cell receptor beta chains drawn from one sample of a study of T cells in Graves' hyperthyroidism and ophthalmopathy. TCRdb re-called the multiplex PCR reads with MiXCR, one entry per CDR3 protein. The sample lists about 280,000 distinct CDR3 sequences, 25% to 30% seen once, with about 25% in the top ten. Sequencing was done on a sample of blood. The receptors shown here come from a man in his forties with Graves' hyperthyroidism that later progressed to Graves' ophthalmopathy. Both conserved end residues are part of each CDR3. The order of the fields is clone size, J gene, V gene, D gene, CDR3 DNA, CDR3 protein. The D gene is left open where the match is weak. Where a row states a size, it is once, few, many or the class of an expanded clone; other rows omit it.

few | TRBJ2-1 | TRBV3-1 | . | TGTGCCAGCAGCCAAGATCCAGTGCAGAGCTCCTACAATGAGCAGTTCTTC | CASSQDPVQSSYNEQFF
. | TRBJ1-1 | TRBV20-1 | . | TGCAGTGCTAGAGATAGCCCCGACACTGAAGCTTTCTTT | CSARDSPDTEAFF
. | TRBJ2-7 | TRBV6-5 | . | TGTGCCAGCAGTTACGCCACAGGGTTGCCCAGCTACGAGCAGTACTTC | CASSYATGLPSYEQYF
many | TRBJ1-1 | TRBV28 | . | TGTGCCAGCAGTTTAATCGGGGACTTTAACACTGAAGCTTTCTTT | CASSLIGDFNTEAFF
many | TRBJ1-3 | TRBV11-1 | TRBD1 | TGTGCCAGCAGCTCCGGGACAGGGGTAGGCGGAAACACCATATATTTT | CASSSGTGVGGNTIYF
many | TRBJ2-4 | TRBV20-1 | TRBD2 | TGCAGTGCTCTTCGTTTCACTAGCGACCGAATCGTAGCCAAAAACATTCAGTACTTC | CSALRFTSDRIVAKNIQYF
few | TRBJ2-7 | TRBV6-1 | . | TGTGCCAGCATCTTTAACTTCGAGCAGTACTTC | CASIFNFEQYF
many | TRBJ2-2 | TRBV30 | . | TGTGCCTGGAGTGTTAGGAGGCCAGACACCGGGGAGCTGTTTTTT | CAWSVRRPDTGELFF
. | TRBJ2-5 | TRBV7-8 | TRBD2 | TGTGCCAGCAGCTTAGGAATTGGGGGGCTAGCGGGAGAAGAGACCCAGTACTTC | CASSLGIGGLAGEETQYF
many | TRBJ2-1 | TRBV12-3/TRBV12-4 | TRBD2 | TGTGCCAGCAGGCCGCTAGCGGGAGGGATAGGGTACGACAATGAGCAGTTCTTC | CASRPLAGGIGYDNEQFF